This TCR beta chain was captured by sequencing in a study of cytomegalovirus exposure and HLA in healthy donors. The length of the CDR3 is 16 residues. V was cut by 4 bases and J by 4 bases, with 19 bases left in between. Germline CDR1 is MNHEY and CDR2 is SMNVEV (reference sequence). In the case of this clone: Its antigen remains unidentified.

PCR employed 60 Vbeta and 13 Jbeta primers. The protocol was immunoSEQ multiplex PCR, while the TCRdb copy is restricted to in-frame clones and leaves out a portion. The sample has tens of thousands of clones; roughly 76% are singletons. Broader study findings: Sequencing depth roughly uniform across donors was assumed in presence/absence analyses.

This TCR was sampled from a man in his fifties or sixties in good health and CMV-seropositive. The chain joins TRBV27 to TRBJ1-1; D gene ambiguous. Sequencing was done on a sample of PBMCs. The CDR3 protein is CASSSADRAAGTEAFF. The CDR3 coding sequence is TGTGCCAGCAGTTCAGCCGACCGGGCCGCGGGCACTGAAGCTTTCTTT.